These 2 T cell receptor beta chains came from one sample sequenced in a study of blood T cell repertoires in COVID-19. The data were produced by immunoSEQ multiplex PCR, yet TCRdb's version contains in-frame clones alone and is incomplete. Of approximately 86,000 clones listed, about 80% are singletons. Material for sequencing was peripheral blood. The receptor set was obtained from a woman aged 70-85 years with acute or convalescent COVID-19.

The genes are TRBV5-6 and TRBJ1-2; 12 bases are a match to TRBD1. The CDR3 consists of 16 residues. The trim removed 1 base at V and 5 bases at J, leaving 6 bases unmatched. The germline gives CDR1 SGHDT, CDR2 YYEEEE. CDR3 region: CASSLWGTGGWYGYTF. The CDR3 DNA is TGTGCCAGCAGCTTGTGGGGGACAGGGGGCTGGTATGGCTACACCTTC.

Written as DNA, the CDR3 is TGTGCCAGCAGTTCTACTTTCACCGGGGAGCTGTTTTTT. This codes for CASSSTFTGELFF. The chain carries TRBV28 and TRBJ2-2; D not certain. V was clipped by 4 bases and J by 4 bases, with 7 bases between them. CDR1 MDHEN and CDR2 SYDVKM come from the germline V gene. There are 13 residues in the CDR3.